This T cell receptor (beta chain) was recovered during a study of OX40 agonist ivuxolimab in advanced cancers. Notes on the research overall: Ivuxolimab, which targeted the costimulatory receptor OX40 (CD134), was an agonistic, fully human IgG2 monoclonal antibody. Among the approximately 50 dose-escalation patients, around 20 had hepatocellular carcinoma, 15 melanoma, 9 renal cell carcinoma and 9 head and neck cancer. Prior anti-PD-1, anti-PD-L1 or anti-CTLA-4 therapy was permitted, and checkpoint inhibitors had been received by about 36% of dose-escalation patients. Intravenous ivuxolimab was administered to patients every 2 weeks at six dose levels: 0.01, 0.1, 0.3, 1.5, 3 and 10 mg/kg. The paper covers the monotherapy dose-escalation part of the phase I ivuxolimab trial, which included N of about 50 patients. A male proportion of around 81% and a mean age of about 60 years, ranging from 23 to 79, were recorded for the dose-escalation cohort. Three dose-escalation patients achieved partial responses, one with hepatocellular carcinoma and two with cutaneous melanoma. Peripheral TCRbeta sequencing aimed to test whether ivuxolimab altered TCR sequence diversity and caused clonal T-cell expansion. Points the paper makes about the study in general: Low levels of normalized T-cell clonal expansion were also seen in some patients who did not respond. At doses of 0.1 to 3.0 mg/kg, clonal expansion of both CD4+ and CD8+ T cells in blood was seen between baseline and week 6. Antigen specificity was not determined for the clonally expanded peripheral T cells. On average, CD8+ T cells showed more expanded clones than CD4+ T cells after ivuxolimab. In the 0.1-3.0 mg/kg groups, partial responders were among the patients with the lowest normalized peripheral clonal expansion, particularly in CD8+ T cells.

Points on this clone: Its specific antigen is unknown. Base qualities are not provided; no much larger clone lies one nucleotide away.

Genomic DNA was extracted from sorted cells for sequencing of the TCRbeta CDR3 region. The immunoSEQ Assay was used for sequencing of TCRbeta CDR3 regions. TCRdb provides this immuneACCESS table in a form limited to in-frame rearrangements. Some clones are lacking; in checked studies, under half of them reflect an unresolved V gene, and why the rest are absent is not known. The sample has roughly 41,000 clones on record, about 88% of them singletons. The top ten clonotypes cover 2.4% of the sample. CDR3 length: 15 amino acids, cysteine to phenylalanine. Only the CDR3 part of the read is kept: 45 bases, read in frame from the first base. Germline trimming: 5 bases from V, 4 bases from J; junction bases outside gene matches: 5. CDR1 is given as SNHLY and CDR2 as FYNNEI, both from the germline V gene. Patients with a history of autoimmune disease or receiving systemic immunosuppression were excluded from the trial. In every dose cohort, peripheral blood was drawn for TCR sequencing at baseline, cycle 4 day 1, and cycle 7 day 1. Samples came from an open-label, multicenter, first-in-human phase I dose-escalation trial of ivuxolimab. Adults with locally advanced or metastatic melanoma, renal cell, hepatocellular, or head and neck squamous cell carcinoma were enrolled in the trial. Before TCR sequencing, CD4+ T cells and CD8+ T cells from peripheral blood were sorted into separate populations.

The sequencing used CD4+ or CD8+ T cells sorted from blood, collected in a trial of the OX40 agonist ivuxolimab. The V gene is TRBV2 and the J gene is TRBJ2-6, with TRBD1 matching 7 junction bases. This TCR was recovered from an adult with an advanced solid tumor such as melanoma, head and neck, liver or kidney cancer. The CDR3 sequence is CASSSDRAGANVLTF. The base sequence is TGTGCCAGCAGTAGTGACAGGGCCGGGGCCAACGTCCTGACTTTC.